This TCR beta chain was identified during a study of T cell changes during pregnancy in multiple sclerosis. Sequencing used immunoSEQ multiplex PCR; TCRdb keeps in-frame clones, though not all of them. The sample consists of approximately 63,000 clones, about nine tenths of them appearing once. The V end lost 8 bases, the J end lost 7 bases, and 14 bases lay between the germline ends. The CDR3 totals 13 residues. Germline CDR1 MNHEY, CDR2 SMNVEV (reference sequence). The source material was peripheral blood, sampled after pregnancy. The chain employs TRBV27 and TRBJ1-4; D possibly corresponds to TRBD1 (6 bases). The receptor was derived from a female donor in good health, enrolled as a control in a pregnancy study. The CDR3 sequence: CASGSGGGEKLFF. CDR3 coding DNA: TGTGCCAGCGGTAGCGGGGGCGGTGAAAAACTGTTTTTT.